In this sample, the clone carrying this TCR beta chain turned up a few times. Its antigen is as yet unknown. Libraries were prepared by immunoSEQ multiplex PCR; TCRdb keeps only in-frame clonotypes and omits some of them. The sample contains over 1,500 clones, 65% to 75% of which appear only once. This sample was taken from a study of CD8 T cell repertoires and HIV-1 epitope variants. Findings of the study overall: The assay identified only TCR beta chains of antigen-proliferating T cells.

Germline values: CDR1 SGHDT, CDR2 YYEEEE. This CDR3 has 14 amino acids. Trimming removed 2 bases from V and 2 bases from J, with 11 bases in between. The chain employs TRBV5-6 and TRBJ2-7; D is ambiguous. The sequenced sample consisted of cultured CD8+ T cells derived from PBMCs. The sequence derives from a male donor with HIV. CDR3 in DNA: TGTGCCAGCAGCTTAAGTTGGATGGCCTACGAGCAGTACTTC. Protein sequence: CASSLSWMAYEQYF.